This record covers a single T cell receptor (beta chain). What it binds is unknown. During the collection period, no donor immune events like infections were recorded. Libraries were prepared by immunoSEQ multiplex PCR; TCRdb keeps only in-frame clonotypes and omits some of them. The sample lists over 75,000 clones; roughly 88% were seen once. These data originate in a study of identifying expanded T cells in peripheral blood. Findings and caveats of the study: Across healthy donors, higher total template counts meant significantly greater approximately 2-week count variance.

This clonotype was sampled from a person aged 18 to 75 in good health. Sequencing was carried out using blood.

The CDR3 spells CASSSPGQGITEAFF. The CDR3 DNA is TGTGCCAGCAGTTCCCCGGGACAGGGGATCACTGAAGCTTTCTTT. The chain couples TRBV6-5 to TRBJ1-1; 10 nucleotides align to TRBD1. With V trimmed by 4 bases and J by 4 bases, 6 bases remained unmatched. Germline CDR1 and CDR2: MNHEY and SVGAGI. This CDR3 spans 15 amino acids.